This entry is about one T cell receptor beta chain. A single record per CDR3 protein comes from TCRdb applying MiXCR to the RT-PCR reads. The data contain over 150,000 distinct CDR3 sequences, 41% of them singletons. This record belongs to a study of patients and donors after allogeneic stem cell transplantation. The germline V gene has CDR1 SGHDT and CDR2 YYEEEE. The CDR3 sequence is 18 residues long. The trim removed 4 bases at V and 2 bases at J, leaving 15 bases unmatched. Sequenced: blood, either unsorted or a sorted T cell fraction (not recorded which). The receptor was derived from a human donor who was either an allogeneic HSCT recipient or a stem cell or donor lymphocyte infusion donor (not recorded which). It is not recorded whose cells these are; they may come from a transplant donor. V gene TRBV5-6 combines with J gene TRBJ1-1, with 9 bases that match TRBD1. CDR3 nucleotides: TGTGCCAGCAGCCGCCAACAGGGGGCCGGGGGGAAAAACACTGAAGCTTTCTTT. Protein sequence: CASSRQQGAGGKNTEAFF.